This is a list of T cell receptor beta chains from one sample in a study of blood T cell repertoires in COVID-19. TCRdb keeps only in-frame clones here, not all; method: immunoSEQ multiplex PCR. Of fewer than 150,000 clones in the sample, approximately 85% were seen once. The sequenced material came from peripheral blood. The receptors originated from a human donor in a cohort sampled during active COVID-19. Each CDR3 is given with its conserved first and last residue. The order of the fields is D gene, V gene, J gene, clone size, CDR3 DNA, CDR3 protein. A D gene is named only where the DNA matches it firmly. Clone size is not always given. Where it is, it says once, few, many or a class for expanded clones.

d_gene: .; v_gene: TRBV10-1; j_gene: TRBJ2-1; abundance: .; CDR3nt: TGCGCCAGCAGTGAATCCTTTCGGGAGCAGTTCTTC; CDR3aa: CASSESFREQFF
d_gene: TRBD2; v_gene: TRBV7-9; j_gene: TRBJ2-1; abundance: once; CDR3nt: TGTGCCAGCAGCCCCCCAGGACTAGAATCTAGTCGGCAGTTCTTC; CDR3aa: CASSPPGLESSRQFF
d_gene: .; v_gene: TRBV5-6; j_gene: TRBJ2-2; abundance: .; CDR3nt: TGTGCCGGGAACAGGGGAGGCACCGGGGAGCTGTTTTTT; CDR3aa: CAGNRGGTGELFF
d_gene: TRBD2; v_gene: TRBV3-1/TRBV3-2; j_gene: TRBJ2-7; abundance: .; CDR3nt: TGTGCCAGCAGCCGACGGGGGGGCTACGAGCAGTACTTC; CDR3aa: CASSRRGGYEQYF
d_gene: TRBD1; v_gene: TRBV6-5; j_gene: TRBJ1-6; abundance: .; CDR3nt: TGTGCCAGCAGTCCCGGGACAGGGTATTCACCCCTCCACTTT; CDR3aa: CASSPGTGYSPLHF
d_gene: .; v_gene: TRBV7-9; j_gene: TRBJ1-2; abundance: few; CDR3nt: TGTGCCAGCAGCCGCAGCCCGGGGTGGGATGGCTACACCTTC; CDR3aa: CASSRSPGWDGYTF
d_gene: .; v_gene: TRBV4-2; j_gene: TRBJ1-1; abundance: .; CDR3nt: TGTGCCAGCAGCCAAGCGGGAACAGCATGGGAAGCTTTCTTT; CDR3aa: CASSQAGTAWEAFF
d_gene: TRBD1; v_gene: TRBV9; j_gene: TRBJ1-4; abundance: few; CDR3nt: TGTGCCAGCAGCGCGGGGGACAGGAGTAATGAAAAACTGTTTTTT; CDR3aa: CASSAGDRSNEKLFF
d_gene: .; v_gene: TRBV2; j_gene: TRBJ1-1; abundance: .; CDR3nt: TGTGCCAGCAAGGGGTCGCGGAACACTGAAGCTTTCTTT; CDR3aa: CASKGSRNTEAFF
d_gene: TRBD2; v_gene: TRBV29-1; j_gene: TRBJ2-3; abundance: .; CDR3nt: TGCAGCGTTGAAGGTCTAGCGGGGGGTCGCTCAGATACGCAGTATTTT; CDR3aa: CSVEGLAGGRSDTQYF
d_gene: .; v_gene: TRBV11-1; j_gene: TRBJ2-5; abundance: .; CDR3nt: TGTGCCAGCAGCTTGGAACAGGGAGTCTTGGCCCAGTACTTC; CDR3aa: CASSLEQGVLAQYF
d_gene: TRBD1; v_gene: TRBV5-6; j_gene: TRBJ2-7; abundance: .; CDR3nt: TGTGCCAGCAGCTTGGGACAGGGGACAGAAGAGCAGTACTTC; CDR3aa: CASSLGQGTEEQYF
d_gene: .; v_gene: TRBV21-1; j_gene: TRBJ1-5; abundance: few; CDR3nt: TGTGCCAGCAGCAAAGTGTCCTCGCGGAATGAGGCTCAGCCCCAGCATTTT; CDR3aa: CASSKVSSRNEAQPQHF
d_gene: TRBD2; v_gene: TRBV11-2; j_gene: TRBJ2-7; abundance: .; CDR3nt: TGTGCCAGCAGCTTAGTGGGGGGGACCTACGAGCAGTACTTC; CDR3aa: CASSLVGGTYEQYF
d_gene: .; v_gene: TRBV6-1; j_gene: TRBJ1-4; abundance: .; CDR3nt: TGTGCCAGCAGTGTCGTGGGAGGGGGGAAGGTTGAAAAACTGTTTTTT; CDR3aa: CASSVVGGGKVEKLFF
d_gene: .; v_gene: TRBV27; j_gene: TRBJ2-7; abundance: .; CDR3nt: TGTGCCAGCAGTTCCCCAGACTCGGACTACGAGCAGTACTTC; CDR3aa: CASSSPDSDYEQYF
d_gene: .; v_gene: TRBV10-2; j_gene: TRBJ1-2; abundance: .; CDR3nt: TGCGCCAGCAGTGAGTCGTTCGGAGCTAACTATGGCTACACCTTC; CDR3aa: CASSESFGANYGYTF
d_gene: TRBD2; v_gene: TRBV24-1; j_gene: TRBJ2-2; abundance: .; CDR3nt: TGTGCCACCAGTGACCTGGGACTAGCGGGGAGGGGAAGCACCGGGGAGCTGTTTTTT; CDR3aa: CATSDLGLAGRGSTGELFF
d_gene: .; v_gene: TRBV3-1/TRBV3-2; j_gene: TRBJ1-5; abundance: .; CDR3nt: TGTGCCAGCAGCCCGGCAGGGGCTGGCCAGCCCCAGCATTTT; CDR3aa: CASSPAGAGQPQHF
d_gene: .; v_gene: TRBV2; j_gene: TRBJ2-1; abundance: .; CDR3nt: TGTGCCAGCGAGGGTCCTAGGGCCTCCTACAATGAGCAGTTCTTC; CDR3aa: CASEGPRASYNEQFF
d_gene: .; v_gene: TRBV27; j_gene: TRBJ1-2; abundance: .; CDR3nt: TGTGCCAGCAGTTTAGGGGCCGGCCAGGGGCGTTCATATGGCTACACCTTC; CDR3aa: CASSLGAGQGRSYGYTF
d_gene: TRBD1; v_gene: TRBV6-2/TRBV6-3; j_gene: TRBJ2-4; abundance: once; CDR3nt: TGTGCCAGCAGTTACCCCAACCTTCACCGGGACAGGGAAGTAGCCAAAAACATTCAGTACTTC; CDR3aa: CASSYPNLHRDREVAKNIQYF
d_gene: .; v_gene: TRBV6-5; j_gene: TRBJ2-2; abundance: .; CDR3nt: TGTGCCAGCACGGCACCCCTAGAGACCGGGGAGCTGTTTTTT; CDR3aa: CASTAPLETGELFF
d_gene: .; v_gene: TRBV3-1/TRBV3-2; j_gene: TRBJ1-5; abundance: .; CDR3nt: TGTGCCAGCAGCCAGGGGGGGGTCGATCAGCCCCAGCATTTT; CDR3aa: CASSQGGVDQPQHF
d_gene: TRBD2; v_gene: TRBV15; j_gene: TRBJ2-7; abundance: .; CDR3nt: TGTGCCACCAGCAGCAGTACGGGACTAGCGGGCGAGCAGTACTTC; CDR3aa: CATSSSTGLAGEQYF
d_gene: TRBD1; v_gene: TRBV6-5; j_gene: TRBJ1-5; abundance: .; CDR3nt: TGTGCCACCAGACAGGGACCCGCCGGCCAGCCCCAGCATTTT; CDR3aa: CATRQGPAGQPQHF
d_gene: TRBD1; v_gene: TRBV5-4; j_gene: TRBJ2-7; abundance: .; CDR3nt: TGTGCCAGCAGCTTGGACAGGGGCTCCTACGAGCAGTACTTC; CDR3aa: CASSLDRGSYEQYF
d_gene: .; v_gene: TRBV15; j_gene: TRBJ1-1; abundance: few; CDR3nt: TGTGCCACCAGTCCCTTTCGTTCCGGCGGGAACACTGAAGCTTTCTTT; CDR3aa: CATSPFRSGGNTEAFF
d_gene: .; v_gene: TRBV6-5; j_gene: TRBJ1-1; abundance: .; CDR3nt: TGTGCCAGCAATACCAGACAGATGGTGGGCACTGAAGCTTTCTTT; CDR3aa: CASNTRQMVGTEAFF
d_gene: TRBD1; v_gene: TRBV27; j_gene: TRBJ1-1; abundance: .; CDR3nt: TGTGCCAGCAGTCCCCGAGGACAGGGGGCTTCTTTCTTT; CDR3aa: CASSPRGQGASFF
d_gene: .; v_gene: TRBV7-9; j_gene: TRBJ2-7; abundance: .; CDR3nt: TGTGCCAGCAGCCCGGGAGCCTACGAGCAGTACTTC; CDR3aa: CASSPGAYEQYF
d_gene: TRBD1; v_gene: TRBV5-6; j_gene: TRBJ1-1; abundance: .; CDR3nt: TGTGCCAGCAGCTTTAGAGGGGACAGGGGAAAAACTGAAGCTTTCTTT; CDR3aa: CASSFRGDRGKTEAFF
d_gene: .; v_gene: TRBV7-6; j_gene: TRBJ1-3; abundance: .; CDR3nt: TGTGCCAGCAGCTTGGGCACAGGGTACTCTGGAAACACCATATATTTT; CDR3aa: CASSLGTGYSGNTIYF
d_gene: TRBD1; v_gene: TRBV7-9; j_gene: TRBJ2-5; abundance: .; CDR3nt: TGTGCCAGCAGCTTAGCGGTAGGGACAGGGGAGGTCCAAGAGACCCAGTACTTC; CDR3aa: CASSLAVGTGEVQETQYF
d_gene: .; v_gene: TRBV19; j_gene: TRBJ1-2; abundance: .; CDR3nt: TGTGCCAGTAGTTTACGGACAGCCTACTATGGCTACACCTTC; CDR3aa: CASSLRTAYYGYTF
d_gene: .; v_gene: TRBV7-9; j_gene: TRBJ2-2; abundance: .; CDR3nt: TGTGCCAGCAGTTACAGGAACACCGGGGAGCTGTTTTTT; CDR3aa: CASSYRNTGELFF
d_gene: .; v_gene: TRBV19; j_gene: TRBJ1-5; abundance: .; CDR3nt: TGTGCCAGTAGTAGGGACTCAGACTTTAATCAGCCCCAGCATTTT; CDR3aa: CASSRDSDFNQPQHF
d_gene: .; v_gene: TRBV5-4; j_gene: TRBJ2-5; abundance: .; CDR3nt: TGTGCCAGCAGCCTCCAAGAGACCCAGTACTTC; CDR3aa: CASSLQETQYF
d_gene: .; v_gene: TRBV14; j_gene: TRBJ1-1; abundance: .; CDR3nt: TGTGCCAGCAGCCAAGAAGGGGGGAGGGGCGCTGAAGCTTTCTTT; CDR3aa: CASSQEGGRGAEAFF
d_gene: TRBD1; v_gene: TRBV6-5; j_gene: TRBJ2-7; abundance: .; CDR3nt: TGTGCCAGCAGGAACAGGGGACGGAGCTACGAGCAGTACTTC; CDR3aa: CASRNRGRSYEQYF
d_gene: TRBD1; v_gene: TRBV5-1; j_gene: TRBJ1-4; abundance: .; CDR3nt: TGCGCCAGCAGCAGGTACGGGACAGCCAATGAAAAACTGTTTTTT; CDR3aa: CASSRYGTANEKLFF
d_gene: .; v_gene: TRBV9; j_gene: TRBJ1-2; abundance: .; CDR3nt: TGTGCCAGCAGCGTTTTAACTAACTATGGCTACACCTTC; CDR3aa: CASSVLTNYGYTF
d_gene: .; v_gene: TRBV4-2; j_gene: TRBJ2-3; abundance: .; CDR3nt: TGTGCCAGCAGCCATCAACCGCCGGGAGATACGCAGTATTTT; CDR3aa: CASSHQPPGDTQYF
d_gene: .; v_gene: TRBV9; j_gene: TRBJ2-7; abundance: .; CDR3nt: TGTGCCAGCAGCGTTGGGGGGATCCGTTCCTACGAGCAGTACTTC; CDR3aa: CASSVGGIRSYEQYF
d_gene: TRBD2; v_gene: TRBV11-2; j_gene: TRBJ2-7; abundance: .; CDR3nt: TGTGCCAGCAGATGGGGACTAGCTTACGAGCAGTACTTC; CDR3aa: CASRWGLAYEQYF
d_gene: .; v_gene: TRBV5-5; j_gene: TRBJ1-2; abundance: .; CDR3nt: TGTGCCAGCACTTATAACCGGGACACCTATAACTATGGCTACACCTTC; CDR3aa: CASTYNRDTYNYGYTF
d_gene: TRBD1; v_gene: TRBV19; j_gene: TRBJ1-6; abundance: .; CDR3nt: TGTGCCAGTAGTCCTGGGACAGGGCGTAATTCACCCCTCCACTTT; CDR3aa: CASSPGTGRNSPLHF
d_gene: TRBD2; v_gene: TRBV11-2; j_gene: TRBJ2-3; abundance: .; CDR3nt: TGTGCCAGCAGCTCAAGGACTAGCGGGGACACAGATACGCAGTATTTT; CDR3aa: CASSSRTSGDTDTQYF
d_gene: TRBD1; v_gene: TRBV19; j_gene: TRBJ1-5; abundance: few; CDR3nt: TGTGCCACCAGTGGACAGGTAACTAATCAGCCCCAGCATTTT; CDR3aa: CATSGQVTNQPQHF
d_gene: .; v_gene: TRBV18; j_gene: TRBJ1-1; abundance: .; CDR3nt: TGTGCCAGCTCACCAGGCACGAACACTGAAGCTTTCTTT; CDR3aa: CASSPGTNTEAFF
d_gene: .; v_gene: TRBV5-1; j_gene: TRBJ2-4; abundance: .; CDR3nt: TGCGCCAGCAGCCCCACAGGGAAGTTAGCCAAAAACATTCAGTACTTC; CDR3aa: CASSPTGKLAKNIQYF
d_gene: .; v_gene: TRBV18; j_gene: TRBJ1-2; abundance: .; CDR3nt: TGTGCCAGCTCACCCGCTTACAGCTATGGCTACACCTTC; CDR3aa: CASSPAYSYGYTF
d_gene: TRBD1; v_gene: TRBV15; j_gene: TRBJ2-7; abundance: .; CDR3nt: TGTGCCACCAGCAGATCCGGGACAGGCTTCTACGAGCAGTACTTC; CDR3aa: CATSRSGTGFYEQYF
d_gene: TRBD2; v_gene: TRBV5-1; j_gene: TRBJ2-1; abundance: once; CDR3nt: TGCGCCAGCAGCTCCGCTGGGACTAGCGGCGCGGAGGAGCAGTTCTTC; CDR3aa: CASSSAGTSGAEEQFF
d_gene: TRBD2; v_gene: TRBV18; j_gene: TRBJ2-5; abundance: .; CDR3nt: TGTGCCAGCTCACCACCCGGGGGGTCGGAGACCCAGTACTTC; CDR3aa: CASSPPGGSETQYF
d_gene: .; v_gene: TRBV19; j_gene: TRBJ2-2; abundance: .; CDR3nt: TGTGCCAGTAGTATGATGGCTGGGGGGGCCGACGGGGAGCTGTTTTTT; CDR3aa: CASSMMAGGADGELFF
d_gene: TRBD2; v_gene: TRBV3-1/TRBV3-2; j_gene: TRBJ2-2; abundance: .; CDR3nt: TGTGCCAGCAGCCAGCGGGGGGGCCTCACCGGGGAGCTGTTTTTT; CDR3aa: CASSQRGGLTGELFF
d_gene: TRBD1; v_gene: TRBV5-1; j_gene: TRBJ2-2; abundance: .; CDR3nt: TGCGCCAGCAGGTTCCCCGGGACAGGGACGGCGAACACCGGGGAGCTGTTTTTT; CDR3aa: CASRFPGTGTANTGELFF
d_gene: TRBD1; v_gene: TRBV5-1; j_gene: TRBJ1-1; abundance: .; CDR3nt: TGCGCCAGCAGCTACATGACAGGGAACTACGAAGCTTTCTTT; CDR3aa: CASSYMTGNYEAFF
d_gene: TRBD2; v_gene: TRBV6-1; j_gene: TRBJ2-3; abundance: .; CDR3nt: TGTGCCAGCAGTGAATTTCCTTGGGCAGCGGGGGGGCCTAAAGATACGCAGTATTTT; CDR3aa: CASSEFPWAAGGPKDTQYF